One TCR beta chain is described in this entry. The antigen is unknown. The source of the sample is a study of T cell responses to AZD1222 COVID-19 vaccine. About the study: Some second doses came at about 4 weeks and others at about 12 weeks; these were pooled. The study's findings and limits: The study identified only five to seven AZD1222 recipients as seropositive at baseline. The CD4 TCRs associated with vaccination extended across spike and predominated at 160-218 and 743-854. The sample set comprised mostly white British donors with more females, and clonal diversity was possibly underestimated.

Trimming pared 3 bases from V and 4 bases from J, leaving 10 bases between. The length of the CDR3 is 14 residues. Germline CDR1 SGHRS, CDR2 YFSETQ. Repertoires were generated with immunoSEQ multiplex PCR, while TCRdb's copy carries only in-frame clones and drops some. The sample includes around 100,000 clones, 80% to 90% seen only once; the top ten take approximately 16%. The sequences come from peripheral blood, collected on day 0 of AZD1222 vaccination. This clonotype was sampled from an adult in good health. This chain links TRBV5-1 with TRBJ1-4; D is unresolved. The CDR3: CASSSSLGNEKLFF. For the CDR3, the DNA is TGCGCCAGCAGCTCCAGTCTGGGTAATGAAAAACTGTTTTTT.